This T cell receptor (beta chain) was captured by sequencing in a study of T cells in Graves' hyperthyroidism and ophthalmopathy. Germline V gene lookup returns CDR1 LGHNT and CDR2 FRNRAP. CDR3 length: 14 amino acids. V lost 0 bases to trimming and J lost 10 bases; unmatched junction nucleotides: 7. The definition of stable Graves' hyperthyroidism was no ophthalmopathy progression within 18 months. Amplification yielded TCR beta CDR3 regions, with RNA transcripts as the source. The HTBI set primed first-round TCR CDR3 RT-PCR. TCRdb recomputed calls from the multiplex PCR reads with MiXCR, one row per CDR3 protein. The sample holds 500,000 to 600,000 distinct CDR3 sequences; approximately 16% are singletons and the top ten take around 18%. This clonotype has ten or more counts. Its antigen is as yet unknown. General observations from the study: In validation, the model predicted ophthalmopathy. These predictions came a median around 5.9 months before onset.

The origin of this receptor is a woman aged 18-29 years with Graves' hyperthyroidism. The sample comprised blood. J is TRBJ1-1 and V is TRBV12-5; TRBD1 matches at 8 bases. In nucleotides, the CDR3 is TGTGCTAGTGGTTTGGTTACAGGGGGGGATAGAGCTTTCTTT. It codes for CASGLVTGGDRAFF.